This is a list of T cell receptor beta chains from one sample in a study of T cell repertoires in aging, cancer and after chemotherapy. TCRdb reanalysed the multiplex PCR reads using MiXCR and keeps one entry per CDR3 protein. The sample lists 1,500 or so distinct CDR3 sequences; approximately 56% were seen once. Sequencing was performed on blood. These receptors all come from a human donor with a blood cancer. Both conserved end residues are part of each CDR3. Each record gives: clone size, V gene, J gene, CDR3 protein. Not all rows give a size; the values are once, few, many and, for expanded clones, a class.

NA	TRBV6-1	TRBJ2-5	CASTISPVTSQYF
few	TRBV27	TRBJ2-5	CASSQGQGAGETQYF
NA	TRBV6-2/TRBV6-3	TRBJ2-2	CASSLQGRAGELFF
NA	TRBV19	TRBJ1-6	CASSRDRGTYNSPLHF
NA	TRBV19	TRBJ2-2	CASSTTRPGTGELFF
medium-sized	TRBV20-1	TRBJ2-7	CSASTGYEQYF
NA	TRBV19	TRBJ2-1	CASSLVAGGPNEQFF
large	TRBV15	TRBJ2-7	CATGVGRSSYEQYF
large	TRBV27	TRBJ2-7	CASRDRGNEQYF
NA	TRBV4-1	TRBJ1-3	CASSQESRISGNTIYF
medium-sized	TRBV19	TRBJ1-4	CASSIRAERRWEKLFF
NA	TRBV4-2	TRBJ2-7	CASSQSGTGVYEQYF
large	TRBV6-5	TRBJ2-7	CASSAGTGRYEQYF
NA	TRBV30	TRBJ1-1	CAWSVNRENTEAFF
NA	TRBV6-5	TRBJ1-2	CASSYSLAGGPAGYTF
NA	TRBV12-3/TRBV12-4	TRBJ2-3	CASSLGGSDTQYF
medium-sized	TRBV6-2/TRBV6-3	TRBJ2-7	CASTQPPGAQNYEQYF
medium-sized	TRBV10-2	TRBJ2-5	CASGGLGETQYF
NA	TRBV6-5	TRBJ2-7	CASSYSAEGHEQYF
large	TRBV18	TRBJ2-1	CASSPQTGGPRRNEQFF
large	TRBV6-1	TRBJ2-2	CASSGQGGTGELFF
large	TRBV19	TRBJ2-6	CASSIAGATSGANVLTF
few	TRBV4-3	TRBJ1-1	CASTPGYGGNTEAFF
large	TRBV27	TRBJ2-7	CASSSPPGKYEQYF
medium-sized	TRBV18	TRBJ1-5	CASSPPTGEGNQPQHF
medium-sized	TRBV20-1	TRBJ1-2	CSAGGLGGNYGYTF
few	TRBV5-1	TRBJ2-7	CASSLGDSYSYEQYF
NA	TRBV15	TRBJ1-4	CATSPPGGQEAEKLFF
NA	TRBV15	TRBJ2-3	CATSSVGSGGTDTQYF
few	TRBV2	TRBJ1-5	CASSANRGNQPQHF
NA	TRBV6-2/TRBV6-3	TRBJ1-2	CASSYTPTDFYNYTF
NA	TRBV7-2	TRBJ2-5	CASSLVAGGYQETQYF
medium-sized	TRBV7-2	TRBJ2-7	CASSRQGSSYEQYF
NA	TRBV6-6	NA	CASSAGTGDYNEQFF
NA	TRBV12-3/TRBV12-4	TRBJ2-5	CASRPSGGVETQYF
large	TRBV27	TRBJ1-1	CASSLWGTEAFF
NA	TRBV7-9	TRBJ2-2	CASSPLSGLLTGELFF
large	TRBV19	TRBJ2-6	CASSIEQGTGANVLTF
NA	TRBV27	TRBJ2-1	CASAYVGRGYNEQFF
medium-sized	TRBV5-1	TRBJ2-7	CASSPGPSYEQYF
medium-sized	TRBV20-1	TRBJ2-5	CSARDKAGGETQYF
large	TRBV27	TRBJ1-5	CASRPGQAIGPQHF
medium-sized	TRBV7-2	TRBJ2-3	CASSPYTDTQYF
medium-sized	TRBV18	TRBJ2-7	CASSVTGLGYEQYF
large	TRBV30	TRBJ1-6	CAWSVGSSNSPLHF